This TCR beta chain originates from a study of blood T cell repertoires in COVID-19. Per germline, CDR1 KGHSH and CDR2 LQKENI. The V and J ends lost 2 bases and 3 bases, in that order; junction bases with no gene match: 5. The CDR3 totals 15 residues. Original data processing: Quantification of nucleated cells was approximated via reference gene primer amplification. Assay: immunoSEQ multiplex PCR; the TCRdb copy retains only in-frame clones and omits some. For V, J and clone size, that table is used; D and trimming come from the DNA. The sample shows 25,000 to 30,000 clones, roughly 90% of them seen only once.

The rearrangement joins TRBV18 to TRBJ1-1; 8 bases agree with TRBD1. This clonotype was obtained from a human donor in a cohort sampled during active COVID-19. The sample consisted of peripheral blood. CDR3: CASSPKTGADTEAFF. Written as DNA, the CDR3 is TGTGCCAGCTCACCAAAGACAGGGGCCGACACTGAAGCTTTCTTT. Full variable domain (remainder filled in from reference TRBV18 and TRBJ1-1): NAGVMQNPRHLVRRRGQEARLRCSPMKGHSHVYWYRQLPEEGLKFMVYLQKENIIDESGMPKERFSAEFPKEGPSILRIQQVVRGDSAAYFCASSPKTGADTEAFFGQGTRLTVV.